The entry that follows covers one T cell receptor (beta chain) sequence. Its antigen remains unknown. The CDR3 runs 15 residues. Germline CDR1 and CDR2: GTSNPN and SVGIG (reference sequence). V lost 5 bases to trimming and J lost 1 base; unmatched junction nucleotides: 10. The data stem from a study of cytomegalovirus exposure and HLA in healthy donors. Broader study findings: The classifier reportedly diagnosed cytomegalovirus status with high specificity and sensitivity.

This PCR relied on a set of 60 Vbeta primers and 13 Jbeta primers. The data were produced by immunoSEQ multiplex PCR, yet TCRdb's version contains in-frame clones alone and is incomplete. The table for this sample gives under 200,000 clones. The genes are TRBV30 and TRBJ1-1, with 7 bases lining up with TRBD1. This receptor was identified in a woman aged 18 to 35 in good health and CMV-seropositive. The sequencing sample was made of PBMCs. The CDR3 region is CAWRIGGVGNTEAFF. The CDR3 DNA is TGTGCCTGGCGTATAGGGGGCGTGGGGAACACTGAAGCTTTCTTT.